This entry lists 23 T cell receptor beta chains sequenced from one sample in a study of blood T cell repertoires in COVID-19. Profiled with immunoSEQ multiplex PCR; TCRdb holds only in-frame clones, not every one. The table lists around 250,000 clones, about 86% of them singletons. Sequencing was carried out using PBMCs or T cells enriched from blood (not recorded which). All receptors come from a man under 40 with acute COVID-19.

CDR3 sequence reads: CASSSEVRGEFSGTEAFF. The CDR3 nucleotides read TGTGCCAGCAGCTCCGAGGTCAGGGGGGAATTTTCCGGCACTGAAGCTTTCTTT. V gene TRBV11-2 combines with J gene TRBJ1-1; 7 bases are shared with TRBD1. Unmatched junction bases numbered 18, after V lost 4 bases and J lost 4 bases. The CDR3 runs 18 residues. Per germline, CDR1 SGHAT and CDR2 FQNNGV.

V usage is TRBV6-1 and J usage is TRBJ1-5; D may be TRBD1 (6 bases). The V end lost 2 bases, the J end lost 7 bases, and 18 bases lay between the germline ends. CDR3 size: 16 residues. Germline V gives CDR1 MNHNS, CDR2 SASEGT. CDR3 residues: CASSELPTGSGQPQHF. CDR3 sequence (DNA): TGTGCCAGCAGTGAACTTCCTACAGGGTCAGGGCAGCCCCAGCATTTT.

This clone was seen a handful of times. This chain's CDR3 is CASSYPDRQGGYTF. CDR3 DNA sequence: TGTGCCAGCAGCTACCCCGACCGACAGGGCGGCTACACCTTC. The chain has TRBV5-6 and TRBJ1-2; 7 bases are shared with TRBD1. J was trimmed by 8 bases and V by 3 bases; bases with no gene match: 10. There are 14 residues in the CDR3. Looked up from germline, CDR1 is SGHDT and CDR2 is YYEEEE. Based on the CDR3 plus reference TRBV5-6 and TRBJ1-2, the full variable domain is DAGVTQSPTHLIKTRGQQVTLRCSPKSGHDTVSWYQQALGQGPQFIFQYYEEEERQRGNFPDRFSGHQFPNYSSELNVNALLLGDSALYLCASSYPDRQGGYTFGSGTRLTVV.

The chain carries TRBV13 and TRBJ2-1, with a weak D call TRBD2 (5 bases). V dropped 5 bases and J dropped 7 bases, with 12 bases sitting between them. Looked up from germline, CDR1 is PRHDT and CDR2 is FYEKMQ (reference sequence). CDR3 length: 13 amino acids. The CDR3 sequence is CASSVTTINEQFF. CDR3 coding DNA: TGTGCCAGCAGCGTAACGACTATTAATGAGCAGTTCTTC.

J is TRBJ1-6 and V is TRBV6-5, with 9 bases that match TRBD1. The CDR3 totals 14 residues. From germline, CDR1 is MNHEY and CDR2 SVGAGI. After removal of 6 bases from V and 9 bases from J, the junction contained 6 bases not matched to a gene. CDR3 bases: TGTGCCAGCAGCTTGGGACAGGGTGGTTCACCCCTCCACTTT. Its protein is CASSLGQGGSPLHF.

The rearrangement links TRBV27 to TRBJ1-4; 8 positions match TRBD1. This CDR3 spans 14 amino acids. V lost 3 bases to trimming and J lost 7 bases; unmatched junction nucleotides: 4. CDR1 and CDR2 from the germline V gene are MNHEY and SMNVEV (reference sequence). The CDR3 spells CASSFQGAGEKLFF. The CDR3 DNA sequence: TGTGCCAGCAGTTTCCAGGGGGCTGGTGAAAAACTGTTTTTT.

CDR3 coding DNA: TGTGCCAGTAGTATTCGGGACAGGGGGAACTATGGCTACACCTTC. Protein sequence: CASSIRDRGNYGYTF. The rearrangement links TRBV19 to TRBJ1-2, with 11 bases aligning to TRBD1. The germline gives CDR1 LNHDA, CDR2 SQIVND (reference sequence). The CDR3 runs to 15 residues. With V trimmed by 3 bases and J by 2 bases, 2 bases remained unmatched.

The V and J genes are TRBV19 and TRBJ1-4, with TRBD1 as a possible D gene (6 bases). The CDR3 runs 14 residues. V lost 6 bases, J lost 3 bases, and 11 bases lay in between. CDR1 and CDR2 from the germline V gene are LNHDA and SQIVND (reference sequence). Here the CDR3 DNA reads TGTGCCAGTAGGACGTGGACAGCTAATGAAAAACTGTTTTTT. The encoded protein is CASRTWTANEKLFF.

This clone has just one count. The chain uses TRBV19 and TRBJ1-1, with D possibly being TRBD1 (6 bases). Germline loops: CDR1 LNHDA, CDR2 SQIVND (reference sequence). This CDR3 has 14 amino acids. V was clipped by 6 bases and J by 2 bases, with 13 bases between them. Here the CDR3 DNA reads TGTGCCAGTAGCCCCGGGACATTTAACACTGAAGCTTTCTTT. Translation: CASSPGTFNTEAFF.

J is TRBJ1-1 and V is TRBV30; D might be TRBD1 (6 bases). The V gene lost 2 bases and the J gene lost 1 base, with 8 bases spanning the gap. CDR1 and CDR2 (germline): GTSNPN, SVGIG (reference sequence). The CDR3 spans 13 residues. The DNA for the CDR3 is TGTGCCTGGAGTTTACAGGGGAACACTGAAGCTTTCTTT. Translation: CAWSLQGNTEAFF.

V gene TRBV5-6 combines with J gene TRBJ1-5, with TRBD1 matching 9 bases. This CDR3 comprises 16 residues. J lost 0 bases, V lost 3 bases, and 4 bases had no gene match. Germline assignment: CDR1 SGHDT and CDR2 YYEEEE. CDR3 in DNA: TGTGCCAGCAGCTCGGACAGGGGAAGTAGCAATCAGCCCCAGCATTTT. Protein: CASSSDRGSSNQPQHF.

This chain links TRBV10-3 with TRBJ2-3; D uncertain. V dropped 6 bases and J dropped 0 bases, with 10 bases sitting between them. This CDR3 is built from 14 residues. CDR1 is ENHRY and CDR2 is SYGVKD in the germline V gene. CDR3 protein: CAIRPGTSTDTQYF. CDR3 DNA sequence: TGTGCCATCAGGCCAGGTACTAGCACAGATACGCAGTATTTT.

This chain connects TRBV5-1 to TRBJ2-1, with D perhaps TRBD2 (6 bases). This CDR3 comprises 16 residues. V was trimmed by 2 bases and J by 0 bases, leaving 12 bases between them. Germline V gives CDR1 SGHRS, CDR2 YFSETQ. In DNA, the CDR3 is TGCGCCAGCAGCTTCTACGGGGGAAGCTCCTACAATGAGCAGTTCTTC. Protein: CASSFYGGSSYNEQFF.

The chain is built from TRBV7-9 and TRBJ2-5; weak D call: TRBD2 (6 bases). Trimming stripped 5 bases from V and 3 bases from J, with 25 bases between. The CDR3 runs to 18 residues. The germline V gene encodes CDR1 SEHNR and CDR2 FQNEAQ (reference sequence). Here the CDR3 DNA reads TGTGCCAGCAGCCACGGCCGCCTACGGGAGCGTAAGGAAGAGACCCAGTACTTC. This encodes CASSHGRLRERKEETQYF.

The chain joins TRBV18 to TRBJ2-3; D might be TRBD1 (6 bases). Germline V lookup: CDR1 KGHSH, CDR2 LQKENI. V dropped 3 bases and J dropped 0 bases, with 10 bases sitting between them. The CDR3 runs to 15 residues. CDR3 sequence: CASSPWTASTDTQYF. The CDR3 DNA sequence: TGTGCCAGCTCACCTTGGACAGCTAGCACAGATACGCAGTATTTT. Complete variable domain (other parts from reference TRBV18 and TRBJ2-3): NAGVMQNPRHLVRRRGQEARLRCSPMKGHSHVYWYRQLPEEGLKFMVYLQKENIIDESGMPKERFSAEFPKEGPSILRIQQVVRGDSAAYFCASSPWTASTDTQYFGPGTRLTVL.

This clone was seen only once. This chain joins TRBV6-2 or TRBV6-3 and TRBJ1-2; 7 positions match TRBD1. The CDR3 runs 15 residues. V lost 2 bases, J lost 2 bases, and 5 bases stayed unmatched. Germline V gives CDR1 MNHEY, CDR2 SVGEGT. The CDR3 bases are TGTGCCAGCAGTTACCCAGGACAGGAGAACTATGGCTACACCTTC. Translating it yields CASSYPGQENYGYTF.

The rearrangement joins TRBV11-2 to TRBJ2-2; TRBD2 matches at 7 bases. The trim removed 2 bases at V and 4 bases at J, leaving 7 bases unmatched. CDR3 size: 16 residues. Germline assignment: CDR1 SGHAT and CDR2 FQNNGV. CDR3 sequence reads: CASSLNLRGSTGELFF. The CDR3 region has the DNA TGTGCCAGCAGCTTAAATTTGCGGGGGAGCACCGGGGAGCTGTTTTTT.

The chain joins TRBV19 to TRBJ2-3; D possibly corresponds to TRBD2 (5 bases). Germline V lookup: CDR1 LNHDA, CDR2 SQIVND (reference sequence). V was trimmed by 6 bases and J by 0 bases, leaving 13 bases between them. The CDR3 spans 15 residues. CDR3 loop: CASSGDVSSTDTQYF. In DNA, the CDR3 is TGTGCCAGTAGCGGGGATGTATCTAGCACAGATACGCAGTATTTT.

The rearrangement joins TRBV19 to TRBJ2-4; 8 bases match TRBD1. Germline V lookup: CDR1 LNHDA, CDR2 SQIVND (reference sequence). Trimming cost V 5 bases and J 1 base; bases outside gene matches: 10. The CDR3 has 17 residues. The CDR3 DNA reads as TGTGCCAGTAGTTGGGGGACAGGAGAGGTGGCCAAAAACATTCAGTACTTC. Encoded protein: CASSWGTGEVAKNIQYF.

This clone appeared a few times. This chain links TRBV11-2 with TRBJ1-1, with D perhaps TRBD1 (5 bases). Trimming shortened V by 5 bases and J by 6 bases, and 16 bases separated the two germline ends. The CDR3 extends over 14 amino acids. The germline V gene has CDR1 SGHAT and CDR2 FQNNGV. The CDR3 DNA sequence: TGTGCCAGCAGCCCCCCCCGGGGGTCGGCTGAAGCTTTCTTT. This codes for CASSPPRGSAEAFF.

This clone was counted a single time. J is TRBJ2-2 and V is TRBV19, with D perhaps matching TRBD1 (6 bases). The CDR3 has 15 amino acids. The germline V gene has CDR1 LNHDA and CDR2 SQIVND (reference sequence). V gave up 4 bases and J gave up 4 bases, with 13 bases separating them. The CDR3 reads CASSTQGVITGELFF. The CDR3 DNA reads as TGTGCCAGTAGTACACAGGGAGTCATCACCGGGGAGCTGTTTTTT.

This clone was detected only a few times. This sequence joins TRBV5-4 and TRBJ2-1; D is unclear. Germline V gives CDR1 SGHNT, CDR2 YYREEE (reference sequence). Trimming took off 3 bases at V and 0 bases at J, with 19 bases between the two ends. CDR3 length: 18 amino acids. The chain's CDR3 is CASSSDTVRRSSYNEQFF. The CDR3 region has the DNA TGTGCCAGCAGCTCTGACACCGTTCGCCGAAGCTCCTACAATGAGCAGTTCTTC.

The chain is built from TRBV24-1 and TRBJ2-1; 7 positions match TRBD1. Germline CDR1 is KGHDR and CDR2 is SFDVKD. CDR3 length: 14 residues. The J segment lost 4 bases and the V segment lost 4 bases, leaving 3 bases of the junction unmatched. The CDR3 loop is CATSEQGQYNEQFF. CDR3 coding DNA: TGTGCCACCAGTGAACAGGGACAGTACAATGAGCAGTTCTTC.